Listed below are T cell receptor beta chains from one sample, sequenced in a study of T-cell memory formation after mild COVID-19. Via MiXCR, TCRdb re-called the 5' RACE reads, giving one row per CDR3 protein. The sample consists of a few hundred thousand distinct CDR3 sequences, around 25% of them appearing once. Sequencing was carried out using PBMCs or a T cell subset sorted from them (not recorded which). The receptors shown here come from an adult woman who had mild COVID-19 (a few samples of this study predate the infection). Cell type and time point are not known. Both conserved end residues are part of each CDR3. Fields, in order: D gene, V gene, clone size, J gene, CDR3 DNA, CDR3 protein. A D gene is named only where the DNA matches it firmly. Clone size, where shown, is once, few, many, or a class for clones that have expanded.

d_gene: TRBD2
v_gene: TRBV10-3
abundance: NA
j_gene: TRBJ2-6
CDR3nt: TGTGCCACCTTTCCGGGAGGCCTCCTCTCTGGGGCCAACGTCCTGACTTTC
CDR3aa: CATFPGGLLSGANVLTF

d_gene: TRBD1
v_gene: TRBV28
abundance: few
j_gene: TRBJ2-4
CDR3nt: TGTGCCAAATTAAGGGGGCCGAACTCACCAAACATTCAGTACTTC
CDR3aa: CAKLRGPNSPNIQYF

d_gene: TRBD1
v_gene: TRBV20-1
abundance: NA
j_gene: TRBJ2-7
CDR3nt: TGCAGTGCCGAACTTTCACAGGGGGCCTACGAGCAGTACTTC
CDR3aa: CSAELSQGAYEQYF

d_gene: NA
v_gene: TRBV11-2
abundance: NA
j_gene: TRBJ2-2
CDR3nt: TGTGCCAGCAGCTTAGCTGAGCCTACCGGGGAGCTGTTTTTT
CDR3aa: CASSLAEPTGELFF

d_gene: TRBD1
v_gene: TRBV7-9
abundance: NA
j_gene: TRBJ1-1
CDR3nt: TGTGCCAGCAGCCCTCGGGCCAGGGGGGTATACACTGAAGCTTTCTTT
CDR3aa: CASSPRARGVYTEAFF

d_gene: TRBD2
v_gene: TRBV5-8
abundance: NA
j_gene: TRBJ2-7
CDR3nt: TGTGCCAGCAGCTTTTCGGCTAGCGGGAGTAACGAGCAGTACTTC
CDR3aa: CASSFSASGSNEQYF

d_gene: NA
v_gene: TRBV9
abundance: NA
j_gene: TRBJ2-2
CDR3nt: TGTGCCAGCAGCGATAGGGGTGCCGGGGAGCTGTTTTTT
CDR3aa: CASSDRGAGELFF

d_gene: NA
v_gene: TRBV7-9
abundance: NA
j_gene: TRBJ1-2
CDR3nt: TGTGCCAGCAGCTTAGCTCGGCGGATATACTATGGCTACACCTTC
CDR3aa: CASSLARRIYYGYTF

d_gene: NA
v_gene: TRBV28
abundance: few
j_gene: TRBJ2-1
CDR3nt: TGTGCCAGCAGTTTACCCAACTCGGGGAATCGTGGTGAGCAGTTCTTC
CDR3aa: CASSLPNSGNRGEQFF

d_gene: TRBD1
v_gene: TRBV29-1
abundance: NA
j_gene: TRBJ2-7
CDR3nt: TGCAGCGTCCGGGACAGGCAGTCCGCCTCCTACGAGCAGTACTTC
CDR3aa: CSVRDRQSASYEQYF